The 3 T cell receptor beta chains listed next were all sequenced from one sample in a study of cytomegalovirus exposure and HLA in healthy donors. In the PCR, 60 Vbeta and 13 Jbeta primers were used. Produced via immunoSEQ multiplex PCR; TCRdb's table is partial and in-frame only. This sample has some 130,000 clones; approximately 80% occur once, and the top ten carry 3% to 5%. Sequencing was performed on PBMCs. All receptors come from a male donor in good health and CMV-seronegative.

This clone was found a few times. The rearrangement joins TRBV6-1 to TRBJ2-3, with a weak D call TRBD1 (5 bases). This CDR3 region has 14 residues. V was trimmed by 8 bases and J by 2 bases, leaving 14 bases between them. Per the germline V gene, CDR1 is MNHNS and CDR2 is SASEGT. The CDR3 DNA follows: TGTGCCAGCCGCAGGGATAGAGACACAGATACGCAGTATTTT. Protein sequence: CASRRDRDTDTQYF.

The J gene is TRBJ2-2, the V gene TRBV19; 12 bases match TRBD2. V dropped 6 bases and J dropped 5; count of bases not matched to a gene: 7. Looked up from germline, CDR1 is LNHDA and CDR2 is SQIVND (reference sequence). CDR3 size: 16 residues. The CDR3 protein is CASRQTSGRRTGELFF. In DNA form, the CDR3 reads TGTGCCAGTAGACAGACTAGCGGGAGACGTACCGGGGAGCTGTTTTTT.

The chain couples TRBV9 to TRBJ1-2; D might be TRBD1 (6 bases). CDR3 length: 15 amino acids. Trimming cost V 2 bases and J 5 bases, with 16 bases left between them. CDR1 and CDR2 from the germline V gene are SGDLS and YYNGEE. CDR3 residues: CASSVGHSKGYGYTF. DNA of the CDR3: TGTGCCAGCAGCGTGGGACATTCAAAGGGGTATGGCTACACCTTC.